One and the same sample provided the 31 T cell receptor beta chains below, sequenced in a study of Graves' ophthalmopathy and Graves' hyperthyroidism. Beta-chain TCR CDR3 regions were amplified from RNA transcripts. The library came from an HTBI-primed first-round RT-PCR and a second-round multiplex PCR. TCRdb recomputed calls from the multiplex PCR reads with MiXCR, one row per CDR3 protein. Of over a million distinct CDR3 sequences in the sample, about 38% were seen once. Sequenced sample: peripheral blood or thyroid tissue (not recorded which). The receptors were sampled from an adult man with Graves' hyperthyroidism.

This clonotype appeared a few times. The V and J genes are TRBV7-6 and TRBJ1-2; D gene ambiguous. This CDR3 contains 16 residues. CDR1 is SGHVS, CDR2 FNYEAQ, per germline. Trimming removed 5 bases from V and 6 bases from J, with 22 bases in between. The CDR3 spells CASSPAPGPVPNGYTF. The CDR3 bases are TGTGCCAGCAGCCCTGCCCCAGGTCCCGTCCCTAATGGCTACACCTTC.

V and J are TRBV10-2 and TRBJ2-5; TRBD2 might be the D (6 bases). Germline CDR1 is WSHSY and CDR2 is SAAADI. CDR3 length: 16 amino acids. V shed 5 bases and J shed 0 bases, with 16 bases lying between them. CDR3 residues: CASSISGVPYQETQYF. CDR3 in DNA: TGCGCCAGCAGTATTAGCGGTGTCCCGTACCAAGAGACCCAGTACTTC.

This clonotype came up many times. Written as DNA, the CDR3 is TGTGCCAGTAGTGCCGGGGGGGGAAGCAATCAGCCCCAGCATTTT. Amino acid sequence: CASSAGGGSNQPQHF. This rearrangement joins TRBV19 to TRBJ1-5, with a weak D call TRBD1 (5 bases). Germline V gives CDR1 LNHDA, CDR2 SQIVND (reference sequence). V was clipped by 5 bases and J by 1 base, with 12 bases between them. The CDR3 runs to 15 residues.

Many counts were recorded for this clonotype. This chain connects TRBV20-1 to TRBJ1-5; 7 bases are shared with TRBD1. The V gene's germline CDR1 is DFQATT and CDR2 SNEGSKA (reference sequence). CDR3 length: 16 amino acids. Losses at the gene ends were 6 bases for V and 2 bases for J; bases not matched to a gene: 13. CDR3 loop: CSAPGAGGLGNQPQHF. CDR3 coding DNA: TGCAGTGCCCCCGGGGCAGGGGGGCTAGGCAATCAGCCCCAGCATTTT.

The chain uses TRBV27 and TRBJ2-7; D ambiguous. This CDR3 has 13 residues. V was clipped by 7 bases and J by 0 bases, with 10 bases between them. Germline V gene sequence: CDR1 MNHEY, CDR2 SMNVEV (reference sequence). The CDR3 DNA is TGTGCCAGCACTTCGGTTAACTCCTACGAGCAGTACTTC. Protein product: CASTSVNSYEQYF.

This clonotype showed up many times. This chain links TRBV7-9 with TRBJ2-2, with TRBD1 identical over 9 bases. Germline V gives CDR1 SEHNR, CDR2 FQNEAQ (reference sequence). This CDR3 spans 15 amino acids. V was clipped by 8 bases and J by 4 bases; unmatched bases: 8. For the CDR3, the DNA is TGTGCCAGCGAACACAGGGGGCTGGCCACCGGGGAGCTGTTTTTT. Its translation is CASEHRGLATGELFF.

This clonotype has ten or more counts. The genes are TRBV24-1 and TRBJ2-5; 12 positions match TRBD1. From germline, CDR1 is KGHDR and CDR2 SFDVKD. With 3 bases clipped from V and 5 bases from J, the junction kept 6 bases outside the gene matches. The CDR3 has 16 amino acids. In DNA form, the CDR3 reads TGTGCCACCAGTGATCCCGGGACAGGGGGCTCCGAGACCCAGTACTTC. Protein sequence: CATSDPGTGGSETQYF.

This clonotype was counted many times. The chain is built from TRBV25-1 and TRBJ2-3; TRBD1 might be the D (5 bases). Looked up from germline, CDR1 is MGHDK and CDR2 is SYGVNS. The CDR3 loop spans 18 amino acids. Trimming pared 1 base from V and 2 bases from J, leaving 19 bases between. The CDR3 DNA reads TGTGCCAGCAGTGAATCGGTCGGCAGGGTAACTCTCACAGATACGCAGTATTTT. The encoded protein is CASSESVGRVTLTDTQYF.

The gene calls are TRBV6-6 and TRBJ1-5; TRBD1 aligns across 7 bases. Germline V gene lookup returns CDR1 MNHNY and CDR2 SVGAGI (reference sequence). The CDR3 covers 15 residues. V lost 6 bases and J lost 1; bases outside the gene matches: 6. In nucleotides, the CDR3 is TGTGCCAGCAGCCTGGACAGGTTAAGCAATCAGCCCCAGCATTTT. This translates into CASSLDRLSNQPQHF.

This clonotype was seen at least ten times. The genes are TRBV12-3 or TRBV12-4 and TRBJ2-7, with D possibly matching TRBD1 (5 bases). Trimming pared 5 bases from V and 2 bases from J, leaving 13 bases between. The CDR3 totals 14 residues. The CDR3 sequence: CASSGADRTYEQYF. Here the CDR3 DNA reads TGTGCCAGCAGTGGGGCGGACCGCACCTACGAGCAGTACTTC.

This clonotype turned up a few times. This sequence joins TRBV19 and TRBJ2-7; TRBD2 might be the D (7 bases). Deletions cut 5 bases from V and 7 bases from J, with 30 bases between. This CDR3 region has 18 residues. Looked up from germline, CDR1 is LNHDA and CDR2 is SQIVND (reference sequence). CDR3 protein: CASSSRGGGHPVRVEQYF. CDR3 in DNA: TGTGCCAGTAGTTCACGAGGGGGGGGACACCCAGTACGAGTGGAGCAGTACTTC.

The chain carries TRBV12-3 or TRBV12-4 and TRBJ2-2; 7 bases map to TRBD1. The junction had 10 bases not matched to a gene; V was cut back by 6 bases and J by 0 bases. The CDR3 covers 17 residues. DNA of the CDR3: TGTGCCAGCAGCCATCCCACCCAGGGGGCGAACACCGGGGAGCTGTTTTTT. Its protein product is CASSHPTQGANTGELFF.

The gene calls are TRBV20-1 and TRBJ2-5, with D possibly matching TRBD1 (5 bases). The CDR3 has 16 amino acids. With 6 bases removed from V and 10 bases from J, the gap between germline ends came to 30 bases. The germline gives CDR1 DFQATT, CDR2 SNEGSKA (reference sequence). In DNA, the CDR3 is TGCAGTGCCCCCCCCGCTCCCAGGGTTCTTGCGTCGATCCAGTACTTC. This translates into CSAPPAPRVLASIQYF.

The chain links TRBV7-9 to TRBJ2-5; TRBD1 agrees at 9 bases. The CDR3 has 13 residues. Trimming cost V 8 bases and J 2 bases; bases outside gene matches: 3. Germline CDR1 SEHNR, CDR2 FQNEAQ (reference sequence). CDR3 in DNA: TGTGCCAGCGGACAGGGGTTACAAGAGACCCAGTACTTC. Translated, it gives CASGQGLQETQYF.

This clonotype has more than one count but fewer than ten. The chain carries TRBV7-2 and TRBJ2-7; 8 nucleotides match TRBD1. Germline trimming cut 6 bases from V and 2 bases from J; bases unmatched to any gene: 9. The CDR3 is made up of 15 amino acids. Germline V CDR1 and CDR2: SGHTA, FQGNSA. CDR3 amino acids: CASSTRGQGAYEQYF. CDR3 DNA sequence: TGTGCCAGCAGTACACGAGGACAGGGAGCCTACGAGCAGTACTTC.

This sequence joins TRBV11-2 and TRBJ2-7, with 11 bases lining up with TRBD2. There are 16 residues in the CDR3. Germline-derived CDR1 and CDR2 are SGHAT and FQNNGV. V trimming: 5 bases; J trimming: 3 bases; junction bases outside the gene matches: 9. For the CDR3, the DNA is TGTGCCAGCAGCCCCGAGGGCGGGACTAGCGGCTACGAGCAGTACTTC. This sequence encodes CASSPEGGTSGYEQYF.

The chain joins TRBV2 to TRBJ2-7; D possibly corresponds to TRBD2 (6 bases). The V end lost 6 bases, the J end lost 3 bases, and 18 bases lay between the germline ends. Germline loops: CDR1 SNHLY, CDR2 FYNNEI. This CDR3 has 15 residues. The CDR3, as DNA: TGTGCCAGCAGAGCTCTTAATAGCGGTCTCTACGAGCAGTACTTC. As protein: CASRALNSGLYEQYF.

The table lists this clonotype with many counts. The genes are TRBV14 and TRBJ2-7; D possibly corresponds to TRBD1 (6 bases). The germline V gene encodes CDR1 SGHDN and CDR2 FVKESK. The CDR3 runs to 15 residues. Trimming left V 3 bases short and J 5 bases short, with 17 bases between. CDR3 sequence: CASSQIAGVLNEQYF. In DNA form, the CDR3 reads TGTGCCAGCAGCCAGATAGCAGGGGTTCTAAACGAGCAGTACTTC.

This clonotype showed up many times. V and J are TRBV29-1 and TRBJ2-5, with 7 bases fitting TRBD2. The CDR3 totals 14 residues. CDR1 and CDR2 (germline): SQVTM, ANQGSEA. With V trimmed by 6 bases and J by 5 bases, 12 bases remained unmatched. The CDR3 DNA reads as TGCAGCGTCAAACCCCCTAGCGGCGGGGAGACCCAGTACTTC. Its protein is CSVKPPSGGETQYF.

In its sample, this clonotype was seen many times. CDR3 residues: CSARDPGNYEQYF. The CDR3 DNA reads TGCAGTGCTAGAGATCCCGGAAACTACGAGCAGTACTTC. The J gene is TRBJ2-7, the V gene TRBV20-1; D remains ambiguous. Germline V lookup: CDR1 DFQATT, CDR2 SNEGSKA (reference sequence). This CDR3 is 13 amino acids long. V lost 0 bases and J 3 bases, leaving 9 bases between the germline ends.

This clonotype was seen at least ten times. Here the CDR3 reads CASSLFPGGANVLTF. In DNA, the CDR3 is TGTGCCAGCAGCCTCTTTCCAGGTGGGGCCAACGTCCTGACTTTC. The chain couples TRBV14 to TRBJ2-6; D is uncertain. The CDR3 has 15 amino acids. The V and J ends lost 4 bases and 3 bases respectively, with 10 bases between them. Germline CDR1 is SGHDN and CDR2 is FVKESK.

CDR3 coding DNA: TGCGCCAGCAGCTTCGAGACAGGGGATAATCAGCCCCAGCATTTT. Residues: CASSFETGDNQPQHF. The rearrangement links TRBV5-1 to TRBJ1-5; 8 bases map to TRBD1. The junction had 5 bases not matched to a gene; V was cut back by 2 bases and J by 4 bases. The germline V gene encodes CDR1 SGHRS and CDR2 YFSETQ. The CDR3 has 15 residues.

CDR3 coding DNA: TGCAGCGTTGAGCAGGGGATCTATCAGCCCCAGCATTTT. Residues: CSVEQGIYQPQHF. V usage is TRBV29-1 and J usage is TRBJ1-5; perhaps TRBD1 as D (6 bases). The CDR3 has 13 residues. Germline V lookup: CDR1 SQVTM, CDR2 ANQGSEA. V lost 3 bases, J lost 5 bases, and 11 bases lay in between.

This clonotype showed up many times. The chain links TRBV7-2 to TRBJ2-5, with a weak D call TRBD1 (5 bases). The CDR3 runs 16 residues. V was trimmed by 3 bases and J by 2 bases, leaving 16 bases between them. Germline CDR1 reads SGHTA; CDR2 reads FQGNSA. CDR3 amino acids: CASSLLWQGLQETQYF. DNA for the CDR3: TGTGCCAGCAGCTTGCTATGGCAGGGCCTTCAAGAGACCCAGTACTTC.

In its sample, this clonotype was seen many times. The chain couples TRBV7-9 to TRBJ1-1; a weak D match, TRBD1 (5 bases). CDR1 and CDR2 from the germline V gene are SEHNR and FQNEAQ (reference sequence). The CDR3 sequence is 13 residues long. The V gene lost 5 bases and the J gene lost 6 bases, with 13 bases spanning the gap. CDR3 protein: CASSRGTVAEAFF. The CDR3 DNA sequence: TGTGCCAGCAGCCGAGGGACTGTGGCTGAAGCTTTCTTT. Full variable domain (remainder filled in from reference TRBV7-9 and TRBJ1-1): DTGVSQNPRHKITKRGQNVTFRCDPISEHNRLYWYRQTLGQGPEFLTYFQNEAQLEKSRLLSDRFSAERPKGSFSTLEIQRTEQGDSAMYLCASSRGTVAEAFFGQGTRLTVV.

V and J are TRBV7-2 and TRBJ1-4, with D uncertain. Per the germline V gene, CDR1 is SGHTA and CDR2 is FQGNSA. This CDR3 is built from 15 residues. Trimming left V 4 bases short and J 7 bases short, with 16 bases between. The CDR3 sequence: CASSYGPVRGEKLFF. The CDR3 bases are TGTGCCAGCAGCTACGGGCCGGTCCGGGGTGAAAAACTGTTTTTT.

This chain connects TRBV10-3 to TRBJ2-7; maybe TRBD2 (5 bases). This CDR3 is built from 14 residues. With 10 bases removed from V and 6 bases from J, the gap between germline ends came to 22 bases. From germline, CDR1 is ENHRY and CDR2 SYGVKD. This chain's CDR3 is CATRMAGYPLEQYF. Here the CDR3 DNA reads TGTGCCACCAGGATGGCGGGTTACCCTCTCGAGCAGTACTTC.

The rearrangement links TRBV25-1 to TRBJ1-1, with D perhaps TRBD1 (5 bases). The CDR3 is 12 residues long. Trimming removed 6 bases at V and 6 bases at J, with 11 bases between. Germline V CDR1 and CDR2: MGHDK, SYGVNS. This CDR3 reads CASRRGYSEAFF. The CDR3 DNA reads TGTGCCAGCAGGCGGGGGTACTCTGAAGCTTTCTTT.

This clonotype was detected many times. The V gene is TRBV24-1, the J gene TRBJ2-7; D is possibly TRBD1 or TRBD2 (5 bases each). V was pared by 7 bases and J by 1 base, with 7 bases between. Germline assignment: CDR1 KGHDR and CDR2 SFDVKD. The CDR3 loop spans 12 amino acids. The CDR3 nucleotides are TGTGCCACCAGGGGGGAGTCCTACGAGCAGTACTTC. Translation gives CATRGESYEQYF.

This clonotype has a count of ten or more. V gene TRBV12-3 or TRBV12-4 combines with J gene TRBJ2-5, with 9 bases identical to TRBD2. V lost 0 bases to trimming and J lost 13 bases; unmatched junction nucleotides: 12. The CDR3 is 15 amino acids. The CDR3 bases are TGTGCCAGCAGTTTAGCTACGGTGGTAGCGGGAGAGTCGTACTTC. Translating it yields CASSLATVVAGESYF.

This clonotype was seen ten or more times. DNA for the CDR3: TGCAGCGCCGTCGAGGGGTTTGAGACCCAGTACTTC. It codes for CSAVEGFETQYF. The J gene is TRBJ2-5, the V gene TRBV29-1; D tentatively fits TRBD1 or TRBD2 (5 bases each). The germline gives CDR1 SQVTM, CDR2 ANQGSEA. The CDR3 has 12 amino acids. V was pared by 7 bases and J by 5 bases, with 14 bases between.